The 15 T cell receptor beta chains in this list originate from one sample, sequenced in a study of blood T cell repertoires in COVID-19. Produced via immunoSEQ multiplex PCR; TCRdb's table is partial and in-frame only. The profile shows almost 45,000 clones, about 70% of them singletons. Sequenced material: peripheral blood. These receptors originate from a man older than 75 with acute or convalescent COVID-19.

This rearrangement joins TRBV7-2 to TRBJ2-1, with TRBD2 matching 10 bases. With V trimmed by 5 bases and J by 4 bases, 8 bases remained unmatched. Germline values: CDR1 SGHTA, CDR2 FQGNSA. The CDR3 is 16 residues long. DNA of the CDR3: TGTGCCAGCAGCAGATTTGGACTAGCGGCTTACAATGAGCAGTTCTTC. Its translation: CASSRFGLAAYNEQFF.

The table lists this clone with a few counts. The V and J genes are TRBV6-5 and TRBJ2-1, with 10 nucleotides matching TRBD2. This CDR3 is built from 16 residues. The germline V gene has CDR1 MNHEY and CDR2 SVGAGI. With V trimmed by 4 bases and J by 9 bases, 12 bases remained unmatched. CDR3 nucleotide sequence: TGTGCCAGCAGTTGGGAAAGCGGGAGGGCCTCAGCTGAGCAGTTCTTC. It yields the protein CASSWESGRASAEQFF.

V is TRBV7-9 and J is TRBJ2-3; D might be TRBD1 (6 bases). The V gene's germline CDR1 is SEHNR and CDR2 FQNEAQ (reference sequence). The CDR3 extends over 16 amino acids. V was cut by 0 bases and J by 0 bases, with 10 bases left in between. The CDR3 DNA reads as TGTGCCAGCAGCTTAGCCCAGGGACAAAGCACAGATACGCAGTATTTT. Encoded protein: CASSLAQGQSTDTQYF.

This chain uses TRBV18 with TRBJ1-6; TRBD1 matches at 10 bases. V lost 6 bases, J lost 9 bases, and 5 bases stayed unmatched. Germline CDR1 reads KGHSH; CDR2 reads LQKENI. This CDR3 has 14 amino acids. CDR3 sequence (DNA): TGTGCCAGCTCCCCTGGACAGGGGGTTTCACCCCTCCACTTT. Protein sequence: CASSPGQGVSPLHF.

This clone appeared once. This chain uses TRBV10-2 with TRBJ1-2, with D tentatively TRBD1 (5 bases). V lost 0 bases to trimming and J lost 7 bases, with 9 bases between them. Germline values: CDR1 WSHSY, CDR2 SAAADI. The CDR3 is 13 residues long. Here the CDR3 reads CASSESIRGGYTF. The DNA of the CDR3 is TGCGCCAGCAGTGAGTCGATTAGGGGTGGCTACACCTTC.

The chain couples TRBV24-1 to TRBJ1-4; possible D gene TRBD1, 6 bases. The germline gives CDR1 KGHDR, CDR2 SFDVKD. V was cut by 6 bases and J by 7 bases, with 11 bases left in between. This CDR3 spans 13 amino acids. CDR3 loop: CATSKRGSEKLFF. The CDR3 nucleotides are TGTGCCACCAGTAAGAGGGGGAGTGAAAAACTGTTTTTT.

This clone was observed a handful of times. This rearrangement joins TRBV11-2 to TRBJ2-7; D call uncertain. CDR1 and CDR2 from the germline V gene are SGHAT and FQNNGV. The CDR3 has 15 residues. V lost 8 bases and J lost 0, with 17 bases in between. CDR3 sequence reads: CASPSLTPLSYEQYF. In nucleotides, the CDR3 is TGTGCCAGCCCCTCGTTAACTCCTCTCTCCTACGAGCAGTACTTC.

The V gene is TRBV19, the J gene TRBJ1-3, with 9 bases identical to TRBD1. In germline, CDR1 is LNHDA, CDR2 SQIVND (reference sequence). V lost 5 bases to trimming and J lost 2 bases; unmatched junction nucleotides: 10. The CDR3 spans 17 residues. The CDR3 DNA follows: TGTGCCAGTAGTTTTTATCCCGGGACAGGGCCTGGAAACACCATATATTTT. Protein sequence: CASSFYPGTGPGNTIYF.

V is TRBV19 and J is TRBJ2-1; TRBD2 is a possible D gene (6 bases). The CDR3 spans 15 residues. Germline-derived CDR1 and CDR2 are LNHDA and SQIVND (reference sequence). V was pared by 3 bases and J by 3 bases, with 12 bases between. CDR3 residues: CASSIGGMLYNEQFF. CDR3 DNA sequence: TGTGCCAGTAGTATCGGGGGAATGCTCTACAATGAGCAGTTCTTC. The variable domain in full, completed from reference TRBV19 and TRBJ2-1, reads DGGITQSPKYLFRKEGQNVTLSCEQNLNHDAMYWYRQDPGQGLRLIYYSQIVNDFQKGDIAEGYSVSREKKESFPLTVTSAQKNPTAFYLCASSIGGMLYNEQFFGPGTRLTVL.

The CDR3 DNA reads as TGTGCCAGCAGGGCTCTAGCGGGGCCTTCAAGCTCCTACAATGAGCAGTTCTTC. It translates to CASRALAGPSSSYNEQFF. The V call is TRBV28, the J call TRBJ2-1, with TRBD2 matching over 9 bases. This CDR3 is built from 18 residues. V shed 6 bases and J 0 bases; nucleotides not matched to a gene: 12. CDR1 is MDHEN and CDR2 is SYDVKM in the germline V gene.

DNA for the CDR3: TGTGCCAGCAGCTTGTCTCGACTAGCGGGAGTTATCTATGAGCAGTTCTTC. This gives the protein CASSLSRLAGVIYEQFF. The chain links TRBV5-8 to TRBJ2-1, with TRBD2 matching over 12 bases. CDR1 and CDR2 from the germline V gene are SGHTS and YDEGEE. After removal of 1 base from V and 8 bases from J, the junction contained 10 bases not matched to a gene. The CDR3 totals 17 residues.

The V gene is TRBV6-5, the J gene TRBJ1-3; 12 bases map to TRBD1. Germline CDR1 reads MNHEY; CDR2 reads SVGAGI. This CDR3 has 13 amino acids. With V trimmed by 8 bases and J by 9 bases, 5 bases remained unmatched. The CDR3 protein is CASGGQGAPTIYF. The CDR3 coding sequence is TGTGCCAGCGGGGGACAGGGGGCGCCCACCATATATTTT.

The chain uses TRBV18 and TRBJ2-5; 8 bases align to TRBD1. Germline lookup yields CDR1 KGHSH and CDR2 LQKENI. There are 14 residues in the CDR3. V gave up 3 bases and J gave up 4 bases; unmatched junction bases: 4. The CDR3 reads CASSPSRGRETQYF. In nucleotides, the CDR3 is TGTGCCAGCTCACCGAGCAGGGGGCGAGAGACCCAGTACTTC.

CDR3 residues: CASSSPGHPSKNIQYF. In DNA form, the CDR3 reads TGTGCCAGCAGTTCCCCGGGTCATCCGAGCAAAAACATTCAGTACTTC. The rearrangement links TRBV28 to TRBJ2-4; the D is unclear. Germline values: CDR1 MDHEN, CDR2 SYDVKM. This CDR3 is built from 16 residues. Trimming took 4 bases from V and 3 from J, leaving 16 bases between them. Using reference TRBV28 and TRBJ2-4 for the parts outside the CDR3, the full variable domain is DVKVTQSSRYLVKRTGEKVFLECVQDMDHENMFWYRQDPGLGLRLIYFSYDVKMKEKGDIPEGYSVSREKKERFSLILESASTNQTSMYLCASSSPGHPSKNIQYFGAGTRLSVL.

V is TRBV7-9 and J is TRBJ2-7; a weak D match, TRBD1 (6 bases). The germline CDR1 and CDR2 sequences are SEHNR and FQNEAQ (reference sequence). V lost 6 bases and J 3 bases, leaving 15 bases between the germline ends. The CDR3 totals 14 residues. The CDR3 protein is CASSSTGQSYEQYF. Here the CDR3 DNA reads TGTGCCAGCAGTTCGACAGGCCAAAGCTACGAGCAGTACTTC. The variable domain in full, with the rest retrieved from reference TRBV7-9 and TRBJ2-7, is DTGVSQNPRHKITKRGQNVTFRCDPISEHNRLYWYRQTLGQGPEFLTYFQNEAQLEKSRLLSDRFSAERPKGSFSTLEIQRTEQGDSAMYLCASSSTGQSYEQYFGPGTRLTVT.